The 32 T cell receptor beta chains reported below all come from one sample, sequenced in a study of blood T cells in healthy people across ages. Primers used in a second PCR of roughly 6 to 11 cycles were a sample-barcoded 5' primer and a J-beta primer mix. MiXCR, applied by TCRdb to the 5' RACE reads, yields one record per CDR3 protein. The sample contains around 870,000 distinct CDR3 sequences, 29% of which appear only once. The sequencing sample was made of blood. The receptor source for this set is a woman of 80 years or more in good health.

This clonotype was counted at least ten times. The rearrangement links TRBV5-5 to TRBJ2-3; 8 nucleotides line up with TRBD1. The CDR3 is 15 amino acids. Trimming cost V 6 bases and J 1 base; bases outside gene matches: 7. Germline CDR1 SGHKS, CDR2 YYEKEE (reference sequence). The CDR3 loop is CASTHDRGGTDTQYF. The CDR3 DNA follows: TGTGCCAGCACCCATGACAGGGGAGGCACAGATACGCAGTATTTT. Looking up the rest from reference TRBV5-5 and TRBJ2-3 gives the full variable domain: DAGVTQSPTHLIKTRGQQVTLRCSPISGHKSVSWYQQVLGQGPQFIFQYYEKEERGRGNFPDRFSARQFPNYSSELNVNALLLGDSALYLCASTHDRGGTDTQYFGPGTRLTVL.

This clonotype was counted at least ten times. The chain employs TRBV7-9 and TRBJ2-3; D is unresolved. The germline V gene encodes CDR1 SEHNR and CDR2 FQNEAQ (reference sequence). The CDR3 extends over 16 amino acids. V was trimmed by 0 bases and J by 6 bases, leaving 16 bases between them. The CDR3 region is CASSLALGPPVDTQYF. CDR3 coding DNA: TGTGCCAGCAGCTTAGCGCTAGGACCGCCGGTGGATACGCAGTATTTT.

A remark on this clonotype: This may be a read error: a much more frequent sequence differs by one nucleotide. This sequence joins TRBV11-3 and TRBJ2-5; 10 nucleotides agree with TRBD1. Germline loops: CDR1 SGHNT, CDR2 YENEEA. The CDR3 loop spans 15 amino acids. This chain's CDR3 is CASSVEGGQGETQYF. Here the CDR3 DNA reads TGTGCCAGCAGCGTAGAAGGGGGACAGGGGGAGACCCAGTACTTC.

This clonotype was seen a handful of times. J is TRBJ2-7 and V is TRBV6-2 or TRBV6-3; TRBD2 matches 9 bases. The CDR3 loop spans 13 amino acids. Trimming took 7 bases from V and 2 from J; bases not matched to a gene: 3. Per the germline V gene, CDR1 is MNHEY and CDR2 is SVGEGT. CDR3 amino acids: CASNLAGTYEQYF. The CDR3 DNA is TGTGCCAGCAACCTAGCGGGGACCTACGAGCAGTACTTC.

This clonotype was seen more than once but under ten times. The J gene is TRBJ2-1, the V gene TRBV6-2 or TRBV6-3; possibly TRBD1 or TRBD2 for D (7 bases each). Trimming took off 8 bases at V and 8 bases at J, with 13 bases between the two ends. The CDR3 runs to 12 residues. Germline-derived CDR1 and CDR2 are MNHEY and SVGEGT. The CDR3 is CASARGGDEQFF. In nucleotides, the CDR3 is TGTGCCAGCGCCAGGGGGGGGGATGAGCAGTTCTTC.

The chain joins TRBV5-1 to TRBJ1-6; the D is unclear. V was trimmed by 0 bases and J by 7 bases, leaving 11 bases between them. Germline values: CDR1 SGHRS, CDR2 YFSETQ. This CDR3 has 15 residues. This CDR3 is CASSLAVTGNSPLHF. CDR3 DNA sequence: TGCGCCAGCAGCTTGGCGGTGACCGGGAATTCACCCCTCCACTTT. Full variable domain (rest looked up from reference TRBV5-1 and TRBJ1-6): KAGVTQTPRYLIKTRGQQVTLSCSPISGHRSVSWYQQTPGQGLQFLFEYFSETQRNKGNFPGRFSGRQFSNSRSEMNVSTLELGDSALYLCASSLAVTGNSPLHFGNGTRLTVT.

V and J are TRBV10-3 and TRBJ2-5; 8 nucleotides match TRBD1. CDR1 is ENHRY and CDR2 is SYGVKD in the germline V gene. Germline trimming cut 2 bases from V and 4 bases from J; bases unmatched to any gene: 9. The CDR3 extends over 16 amino acids. The CDR3 DNA follows: TGTGCCATCAGTGAGGGGACACAGGGGGGAGTAGAGACCCAGTACTTC. Protein sequence: CAISEGTQGGVETQYF.

The chain links TRBV30 to TRBJ2-3; 8 bases map to TRBD2. The CDR3 length is 15 residues. Germline CDR1 and CDR2: GTSNPN and SVGIG (reference sequence). The CDR3 is CAMVHGGARTDTQYF. CDR3 DNA sequence: TGTGCAATGGTCCACGGGGGGGCCAGGACAGATACGCAGTATTTT.

There are a few counts of this clonotype. The chain employs TRBV25-1 and TRBJ2-7, with D tentatively TRBD1 or TRBD2 (5 bases each). V lost 7 bases and J lost 2, with 12 bases in between. Germline V gene data show CDR1 as MGHDK and CDR2 as SYGVNS. This CDR3 is 13 amino acids long. The CDR3 region has the DNA TGTGCCAGCACCGGGGCGCCCCCCTACGAGCAGTACTTC. This codes for CASTGAPPYEQYF.

This clonotype has at least ten counts. The rearrangement links TRBV20-1 to TRBJ2-3; 11 nucleotides match TRBD1. The junction had 13 bases not matched to a gene; V was cut back by 3 bases and J by 8 bases. The CDR3 has 16 residues. The germline gives CDR1 DFQATT, CDR2 SNEGSKA (reference sequence). The CDR3 spells CSARRTGGSSGGTQYF. Written as DNA, the CDR3 is TGCAGTGCTAGGCGGACAGGGGGCAGTTCGGGGGGTACGCAGTATTTT.

J is TRBJ1-5 and V is TRBV7-8; D may be TRBD1 (5 bases). Trimming took off 4 bases at V and 7 bases at J, with 17 bases between the two ends. Germline lookup yields CDR1 SGHVS and CDR2 FQNEAQ. The CDR3 is 15 amino acids. For the CDR3, the DNA is TGTGCCAGCAGCTCCCAGGGAGGTCCTGGGCAGCCCCAGCATTTT. Protein product: CASSSQGGPGQPQHF.

As concerns this clonotype: A read error is possible here, since a much larger clone lies one base away. The chain joins TRBV12-3 or TRBV12-4 to TRBJ2-3, with 8 bases lining up with TRBD1. The CDR3 spans 15 residues. CDR3 sequence (DNA): TGTGCCAGCAGTTTAGGACAGGGGCGGGCAGATGCGCAGTATTTT. This sequence encodes CASSLGQGRADAQYF.

This clonotype has just a few counts. The junction does not match germline at one end; this may be a read error. The chain joins TRBV6-2 or TRBV6-3 to TRBJ2-7, with D possibly matching TRBD1 (5 bases). The CDR3 has 14 residues. Germline V gene data show CDR1 as MNHEY and CDR2 as SVGEGT. The DNA of the CDR3 is TGTGCCAGCAGCTCCCCCGACAGTTCCTGCGAGCAGTACTTC. It yields the protein CASSSPDSSCEQYF.

With regard to this clonotype: The junction departs from germline at one end; a sequencing error may be responsible. The J gene is TRBJ1-6, the V gene TRBV12-3 or TRBV12-4, with D perhaps matching TRBD1 (5 bases). The CDR3 sequence is 13 residues long. DNA for the CDR3: TGTGCCAGCAGTTTGGGGGGTAATTCACCCCCCCACTTT. Translated, it gives CASSLGGNSPPHF.

This clonotype was seen a handful of times. This rearrangement joins TRBV27 to TRBJ1-2; 9 bases map to TRBD1. In germline, CDR1 is MNHEY, CDR2 SMNVEV (reference sequence). V was clipped by 2 bases and J by 7 bases; unmatched bases: 5. This CDR3 has 14 amino acids. Here the CDR3 DNA reads TGTGCCAGCAGTTTAGACCGGGACAGGGCTGGCTACACCTTC. It codes for CASSLDRDRAGYTF.

This clonotype was seen ten or more times. V usage is TRBV5-1 and J usage is TRBJ2-4, with 7 bases lining up with TRBD1. The end of the DNA fits TRBJ2-7 better, so the J call may be wrong. The CDR3 has 15 amino acids. Germline V gene data show CDR1 as SGHRS and CDR2 as YFSETQ. CDR3 residues: CASSLVDRARTEQYF. The CDR3 DNA reads as TGCGCCAGCAGCTTGGTAGACAGGGCAAGAACCGAGCAGTACTTC.

In this sample, this clonotype turned up a few times. V usage is TRBV6-2 or TRBV6-3 and J usage is TRBJ1-1, with D uncertain. The CDR3 spans 13 residues. The germline V gene encodes CDR1 MNHEY and CDR2 SVGEGT. Trimming took 6 bases from V and 5 from J, leaving 13 bases between them. CDR3 sequence: CASSRAGGTEAFF. CDR3 bases: TGTGCCAGCAGCCGAGCAGGCGGGACTGAAGCTTTCTTT.

The sample holds many counts of this clonotype. The chain carries TRBV10-3 and TRBJ2-7; TRBD2 matches at 10 bases. This CDR3 spans 14 amino acids. CDR1 and CDR2 from the germline V gene are ENHRY and SYGVKD. With V trimmed by 8 bases and J by 3 bases, 7 bases remained unmatched. CDR3 DNA: TGTGCCATCGGGGGTAGCGGGGGGAACTACGAGCAGTACTTC. Its translation: CAIGGSGGNYEQYF.

As for this clonotype: A clone one base away is much larger, so this may be a read error. The chain links TRBV6-2 or TRBV6-3 to TRBJ2-3; D assignment may be TRBD1 or TRBD2 (5 bases each). Per germline, CDR1 MNHEY and CDR2 SVGEGT. The CDR3 runs 14 residues. V was pared by 10 bases and J by 10 bases, with 24 bases between. The CDR3 DNA follows: TGTGCCACCCAAAGGGACCTGGTTGGTGATCCGCAGTATTTT. Translation gives CATQRDLVGDPQYF.

The chain combines TRBV12-3 or TRBV12-4 with TRBJ2-2; no definite D call. This CDR3 region has 14 residues. Trimming left V 6 bases short and J 1 base short, with 9 bases between. The CDR3 DNA reads as TGTGCCAGCAGGGTGGACGGGAACACCGGGGAGCTGTTTTTT. Its translation is CASRVDGNTGELFF.

Many counts were recorded for this clonotype. The chain couples TRBV5-5 to TRBJ2-3, with no clear D. The V end lost 0 bases, the J end lost 5 bases, and 13 bases lay between the germline ends. The CDR3 runs 15 residues. The germline V gene encodes CDR1 SGHKS and CDR2 YYEKEE (reference sequence). This CDR3 reads CASSLGLAPLDTQYF. The DNA of the CDR3 is TGTGCCAGCAGCTTGGGTTTAGCCCCCCTAGATACGCAGTATTTT. Full variable domain (remainder filled in from reference TRBV5-5 and TRBJ2-3): DAGVTQSPTHLIKTRGQQVTLRCSPISGHKSVSWYQQVLGQGPQFIFQYYEKEERGRGNFPDRFSARQFPNYSSELNVNALLLGDSALYLCASSLGLAPLDTQYFGPGTRLTVL.

This clonotype showed up just a few times. A much larger clone lies one base from this, so it may be a read error. The CDR3 DNA follows: TGTGCCAGCAGCCAGGTAGGGGCCTACAATGAGCAGTACTTC. This encodes CASSQVGAYNEQYF. V gene TRBV7-2 combines with J gene TRBJ2-1; a possible D gene is TRBD1 (5 bases). The end of the DNA fits TRBJ2-7 better, so the J call may be wrong. The CDR3 spans 14 residues. The germline V gene encodes CDR1 SGHTA and CDR2 FQGNSA.

The rearrangement joins TRBV21-1 to TRBJ2-1; the D call TRBD1 from the table was never checked on the DNA. TRBV21-1 corresponds to a pseudogene. This CDR3 has 18 residues. CDR3 loop: CASSKGKGGRAPFSGQFF. In DNA, the CDR3 is TGTGCCAGCAGCAAAGGGAAGGGGGGCAGGGCTCCCTTTTCGGGGCAGTTCTTC.

In its sample, this clonotype was seen many times. The chain is built from TRBV25-1 and TRBJ2-5; D uncertain. The CDR3 totals 11 residues. V was clipped by 6 bases and J by 3 bases, with 5 bases between them. Per the germline V gene, CDR1 is MGHDK and CDR2 is SYGVNS. CDR3 in DNA: TGTGCCAGCAGCATGGAAGAGACCCAGTACTTC. Translation: CASSMEETQYF.

This clonotype has more than one count but fewer than ten. This chain uses TRBV27 with TRBJ2-7; 9 nucleotides agree with TRBD1. The better agreement between TRBJ2-5 and the DNA end casts doubt on the J call. Germline loops: CDR1 MNHEY, CDR2 SMNVEV (reference sequence). The CDR3 is 15 residues long. CDR3 coding DNA: TGTGCCAGCAGCATAAGGGACAGGGTTGGAGGGACCCAGTACTTC. It encodes CASSIRDRVGGTQYF.

A note on this clonotype: At one end, the junction sequence differs from germline, possibly due to a read error. The chain is built from TRBV7-9 and TRBJ1-2; D may be TRBD1 (5 bases). Germline V CDR1 and CDR2: SEHNR, FQNEAQ (reference sequence). CDR3 length: 13 residues. CDR3 nucleotide sequence: TGTGCCAGCAGCCGAGGGGATAACTATGACTACACCTTC. It codes for CASSRGDNYDYTF.

This clonotype turned up a few times. The chain has TRBV20-1 and TRBJ1-1; TRBD1 might be the D (5 bases). V lost 3 bases and J 1 base, leaving 12 bases between the germline ends. Germline values: CDR1 DFQATT, CDR2 SNEGSKA (reference sequence). This CDR3 has 14 amino acids. CDR3 DNA: TGCAGTGCTAGGGGCAGGGTGAGGAACACTGAAGCTTTCTTT. This encodes CSARGRVRNTEAFF.

CDR3 amino acids: CASSQQDRGYSPLHF. DNA for the CDR3: TGTGCCAGCAGCCAACAGGACAGGGGTTATTCACCCCTCCACTTT. The chain links TRBV6-2 or TRBV6-3 to TRBJ1-6, with 9 nucleotides matching TRBD1. This CDR3 spans 15 amino acids. With V trimmed by 6 bases and J by 8 bases, 8 bases remained unmatched. Germline values: CDR1 MNHEY, CDR2 SVGEGT.

This clonotype was counted a few times. This could be a read error, since a much larger clone is one nucleotide away. The rearrangement links TRBV6-2 or TRBV6-3 to TRBJ2-1, with D possibly TRBD2 on 5 matching bases. The CDR3 consists of 11 residues. Germline CDR1 is MNHEY and CDR2 is SVGEGT. CDR3 in amino acids: CASSHRDELFF. In DNA, the CDR3 is TGTGCCAGCAGTCATCGGGATGAGCTGTTCTTC.

This clonotype was seen more than once but under ten times. V gene TRBV11-2 combines with J gene TRBJ2-7; no clear D gene. This CDR3 comprises 11 residues. Germline assignment: CDR1 SGHAT and CDR2 FQNNGV. V was clipped by 1 base and J by 9 bases, with 7 bases between them. For the CDR3, the DNA is TGTGCCAGCAGCTTAGGGGTCGGGCAGTACTTC. Amino acid sequence: CASSLGVGQYF.

The table lists this clonotype with many counts. The chain combines TRBV4-3 with TRBJ2-1, with TRBD1 matching 9 bases. V lost 5 bases and J lost 3; bases outside the gene matches: 5. The CDR3 totals 15 residues. Germline CDR1 LGHNA, CDR2 YSLEER. The CDR3 DNA is TGCGCCAGCAGCTGGGGACAGGGAGGCTACAATGAGCAGTTCTTC. This translates into CASSWGQGGYNEQFF.

This clonotype was seen many times. The chain links TRBV7-2 to TRBJ2-7, with a tentative D call TRBD2 (5 bases). V gave up 5 bases and J gave up 2 bases, with 13 bases separating them. The CDR3 is made up of 14 amino acids. Germline V gene sequence: CDR1 SGHTA, CDR2 FQGNSA. In nucleotides, the CDR3 is TGTGCCAGCAGCCTTAGAGGGTCGACCTACGAGCAGTACTTC. It is translated as CASSLRGSTYEQYF.